The entry below describes one T cell receptor beta chain. It has no known antigen specificity. Per-base qualities were not stored, and no clone one base away is much larger. Systemically healthy Caucasian individuals from Russia, 35 to 40 in total and aged about 6 to 95 years, were included as donors. Approximately 9.3 milliliters of peripheral blood were collected from each donor into EDTA-treated Vacutainer tubes. PBMCs were isolated by Ficoll-Paque density-gradient centrifugation, with at least 7 million obtained per sample. Total RNA, at least 5 micrograms per sample, was extracted from PBMCs with Trizol reagent. Naive CD45RAhigh/CD27high T cell percentages were measured by flow cytometry on a PBMC aliquot from every donor. These data originate in a study of blood T cells in healthy people across ages (dated by TCRdb to the mid-2010s). Regarding the research as a whole: In model experiments, roughly one uniquely barcoded TCR beta cDNA molecule per two T cells was captured by template switching. To avoid experimental bias, donors of different ages were distributed randomly across sequencing lanes. For two donors (one aged 18 to 29 and one aged 80 or older), the study analyzed two additional independent replicas of 1 million unique cDNA reads from the same blood draw. Donors were grouped into four age groups: young (average roughly 17 years), middle-aged (around 39), aged (around 60) and long-lived (around 80). Age-related changes in TCR beta repertoire diversity were measured in the study by deep sequencing normalized with unique cDNA molecular identifiers.

Findings and caveats that apply to the study as a whole: Estimates of total diversity from one million sequenced T cells were regarded as lower bounds and underestimates. Observed TCR beta diversity per million T cells fell roughly linearly with age, and a significant reduction was already apparent by age around 36. Observed TCR beta diversity correlated strongly with the percentage of naive T cells measured by flow cytometry. Because the CMV infection status of the donors was unknown, age-related changes in expanded clonotypes may potentially have been confounded. Since profiling was done on bulk unsorted PBMCs, naive and antigen-experienced compartments could not be conclusively compared. Compared with the aged group, the long-lived group had more naive CD4+ T cells, fewer expanded clones and increased TCR diversity, a pattern suggesting age selection.

Library method: 5' RACE. The sequencing machine was an Illumina HiSeq 2500. The second PCR ran for roughly 7 to 12 cycles and used a J-beta primer mix along with a sample-barcoded 5' primer. Each TCR beta cDNA molecule received a unique molecular identifier from a template-switch 5' adaptor carrying 12 random nucleotides. Each sample yielded at least 3 million CDR3-containing paired-end reads. The Mint cDNA synthesis kit, primed by a TRBC-specific oligonucleotide, was used to synthesize first-strand cDNA from all RNA. After uracil-DNA glycosylase treatment, a first 18-cycle PCR used universal primers M1SS and BC2_uni_R on all cDNA. Turning to the authors' computational methods: Each sample was normalized by randomly selecting 1 million high-quality reads, each carrying a distinct molecular identifier. Instead of being binned into consensus sequences, reads with shared molecular identifiers were discarded. MiTCR, set to a Q25 quality threshold and the strictest error-elimination algorithm, was used for CDR3 identification, clonotype clustering and error correction. Lower-bound total TCR beta diversity was estimated with a nonparametric unseen species model using Euler transformation. TCRdb itself trimmed the public reads at Q25 with fastp, ran MiXCR and retained productive beta chains. Rows are unified per CDR3 protein, each entry keeping the most common DNA and genes. The V and J calls, along with clone size, are taken from TCRdb and not from the paper's own processing. The sample table holds more than 650,000 distinct CDR3 sequences, of which 22% were seen once. The ten top clones hold around a fifth of the sample.

Unmatched junction bases come to 0, with V trimmed by 4 bases and J by 1 base. Including cysteine and phenylalanine, the CDR3 has 13 amino acids. The retained sequence is limited to the CDR3, 39 bases, with the frame set at the first base. CDR1 and CDR2, looked up from the germline V gene, are SQVTM and ANQGSEA. The sequence joins TRBV29-1 to TRBJ2-5; 10 middle bases align to TRBD2. The origin of this receptor is a man in his 70s in good health. Source material: blood. The nucleotide sequence reads TGCAGCGTTGTAGCGGGGGGCCAAGAGACCCAGTACTTC. It translates as CSVVAGGQETQYF.